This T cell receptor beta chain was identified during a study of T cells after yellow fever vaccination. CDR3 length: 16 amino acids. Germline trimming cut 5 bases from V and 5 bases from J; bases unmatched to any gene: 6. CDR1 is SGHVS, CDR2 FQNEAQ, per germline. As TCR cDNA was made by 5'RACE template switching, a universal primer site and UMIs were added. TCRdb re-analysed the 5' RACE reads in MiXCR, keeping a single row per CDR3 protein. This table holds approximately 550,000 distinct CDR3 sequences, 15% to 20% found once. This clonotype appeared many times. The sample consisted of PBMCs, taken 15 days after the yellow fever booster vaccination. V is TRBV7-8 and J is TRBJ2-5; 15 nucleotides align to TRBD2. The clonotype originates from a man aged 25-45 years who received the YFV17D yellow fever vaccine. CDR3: CASSRGLAGGPETQYF. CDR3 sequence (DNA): TGTGCCAGCAGCCGTGGACTAGCGGGAGGGCCGGAGACCCAGTACTTC.